Listed below are T cell receptor beta chains from one sample, sequenced in a study of blood T cells in healthy people across ages. TCRdb independently ran MiXCR on the 5' RACE reads; one entry per CDR3 protein. Of about 830,000 distinct CDR3 sequences in the sample, nearly 60% are singletons; the top ten hold 22%. Sequencing used blood. The receptors here all came from a man aged 25-45 years in good health. Both conserved end residues are part of each CDR3. A D gene is named only where the DNA matches it firmly. Not every row has a clone size; where given, it reads once, few, many or a size class.

TRBJ2-5 | TRBD1 | TRBV5-1 | 21 | . | CASSLATVSLSRGQSLYGQYF | TGCGCCAGCAGCTTGGCCACTGTCAGTTTAAGCAGGGGGCAGTCCCTCTACGGGCAGTACTTC
TRBJ2-4 | . | TRBV7-6 | 17 | . | CASSARPFVEGKNIQYF | TGTGCCAGCAGCGCCCGACCATTCGTAGAGGGCAAAAACATTCAGTACTTC
TRBJ2-7 | . | TRBV7-2 | 15 | . | CAGSFASDGSYEQYF | TGTGCCGGCAGCTTTGCGTCAGACGGATCCTACGAGCAGTACTTC
TRBJ1-3 | . | TRBV20-1 | 13 | . | CSARDFVLNTIYF | TGCAGTGCTAGAGATTTCGTTTTGAACACCATATATTTT
TRBJ2-7 | TRBD2 | TRBV20-1 | 16 | few | CSAGLAGVSFSYEQYF | TGCAGTGCGGGACTAGCGGGAGTCAGCTTCTCCTACGAGCAGTACTTC
TRBJ2-7 | TRBD1 | TRBV28 | 15 | . | CASSRPGTGRNEQYF | TGTGCCAGCAGTCGACCCGGGACAGGGCGCAACGAGCAGTACTTC
TRBJ1-2 | TRBD1 | TRBV20-1 | 11 | . | CSANQGEGYTF | TGCAGTGCTAACCAGGGGGAAGGCTACACCTTC
TRBJ1-4 | . | TRBV28 | 15 | . | CASSLWSQNNEKLFF | TGTGCCAGCAGTTTATGGTCCCAGAATAATGAAAAACTGTTTTTT
TRBJ2-7 | . | TRBV7-2 | 13 | . | CAISHGMTYEQYF | TGTGCCATCAGCCACGGGATGACCTACGAGCAGTACTTC
TRBJ1-5 | . | TRBV7-2 | 12 | . | CASSLVGPPVHF | TGTGCCAGCAGCTTAGTGGGCCCACCCGTGCATTTT
TRBJ1-2 | . | TRBV20-1 | 14 | few | CSAGGRTPNYGYTF | TGCAGTGCTGGGGGCCGTACACCGAACTATGGCTACACCTTC
TRBJ2-1 | . | TRBV13 | 14 | . | CTSSRGVGYNEQFF | TGTACCAGCAGCAGGGGTGTCGGCTACAATGAGCAGTTCTTC
TRBJ1-2 | . | TRBV20-1 | 11 | . | CSAKREGGYTF | TGCAGTGCAAAGCGGGAGGGTGGCTACACCTTC
TRBJ2-1 | TRBD2 | TRBV29-1 | 16 | few | CSVESLAGGPYNEQFF | TGCAGCGTTGAGTCTCTAGCGGGAGGCCCCTACAATGAGCAGTTCTTC
TRBJ2-7 | . | TRBV5-5 | 12 | few | CASNRLGYEQYF | TGTGCCAGCAACCGACTTGGGTACGAGCAGTACTTC
TRBJ2-7 | . | TRBV12-3/TRBV12-4 | 14 | few | CASSSTGSVSEQYF | TGTGCCAGCAGTTCGACAGGTTCTGTATCCGAGCAGTACTTC
TRBJ2-7 | TRBD2 | TRBV28 | 18 | few | CASSLSASGRARELEQYF | TGTGCCAGCAGTTTATCGGCTAGCGGGAGGGCCCGCGAGTTGGAGCAGTACTTC
TRBJ2-1 | . | TRBV10-3 | 12 | few | CAIGGLVLEQFF | TGTGCCATCGGGGGCTTAGTACTTGAGCAGTTCTTC
TRBJ2-1 | . | TRBV30 | 15 | once | CAWSVRGTLYNEQFF | TGTGCCTGGAGTGTACGTGGGACTCTTTACAATGAGCAGTTCTTC
TRBJ2-6 | . | TRBV20-1 | 14 | . | CSASHRTGANVLTF | TGCAGTGCTAGTCACAGGACTGGGGCCAACGTCCTGACTTTC
TRBJ2-7 | . | TRBV7-9 | 16 | . | CASSGRDSDIYNEQYF | TGTGCCAGCAGCGGGCGGGACAGCGACATCTACAATGAGCAGTACTTC
TRBJ2-1 | TRBD2 | TRBV7-2 | 17 | . | CASSLSGGRAIGSEQFF | TGTGCCAGCAGCTTAAGCGGCGGGAGGGCCATTGGTAGTGAGCAGTTCTTC
TRBJ1-6 | . | TRBV2 | 16 | . | CASISEESSYNSPLHF | TGTGCCAGCATTAGTGAGGAGAGCTCCTATAATTCACCCCTCCACTTT
TRBJ2-1 | . | TRBV4-3 | 15 | . | CASSVLGGSYNEQFF | TGCGCCAGCAGCGTCTTGGGAGGTTCCTACAATGAGCAGTTCTTC
TRBJ2-5 | . | TRBV20-1 | 11 | . | CSATRGETQYF | TGCAGTGCTACCCGGGGGGAGACCCAGTACTTC
TRBJ2-3 | TRBD1 | TRBV7-2 | 15 | few | CASSLVTGTADTQYF | TGTGCCAGCAGCTTAGTGACAGGGACGGCAGATACGCAGTATTTT
TRBJ2-1 | . | TRBV11-1 | 16 | . | CASSGRGISSYNEQFF | TGTGCCAGCAGCGGCAGGGGAATCAGCTCCTACAATGAGCAGTTCTTC
TRBJ1-2 | TRBD1 | TRBV11-2 | 14 | once | CASSNDRGPRGYTF | TGTGCCAGCAGCAACGACAGGGGGCCCCGTGGCTACACCTTC
TRBJ1-2 | . | TRBV12-3/TRBV12-4 | 14 | few | CASSFGGTRYGYTF | TGTGCCAGCAGTTTTGGCGGCACGCGCTATGGCTACACCTTC
TRBJ2-7 | . | TRBV6-5 | 17 | once | CASSDPRRVTLSYEQYF | TGTGCCAGCAGTGACCCGAGACGAGTTACGTTATCCTACGAGCAGTACTTC
TRBJ2-5 | . | TRBV20-1 | 13 | . | CSAGTPWGETQYF | TGCAGTGCTGGCACTCCCTGGGGAGAGACCCAGTACTTC
TRBJ2-3 | . | TRBV7-2 | 15 | few | CASSSGLLSTDTQYF | TGTGCCAGCAGCTCGGGACTGCTTAGCACAGATACGCAGTATTTT
TRBJ2-7 | TRBD2 | TRBV27 | 17 | . | CASSSYPSGLGLSEQYF | TGTGCCAGCAGTTCATACCCTAGCGGTCTGGGGTTGAGCGAGCAGTACTTC
TRBJ2-1 | TRBD2 | TRBV4-2 | 17 | . | CASSQDGAGRSYNEQFF | TGTGCCAGCAGCCAAGATGGAGCGGGGCGGTCTTACAATGAGCAGTTCTTC
TRBJ2-7 | TRBD2 | TRBV6-5 | 16 | many | CASSYRGGSVYYEQYF | TGTGCCAGCAGTTATCGCGGCGGGAGTGTCTACTACGAGCAGTACTTC
TRBJ1-6 | . | TRBV11-2 | 14 | . | CASSLRQKNSPLHF | TGTGCCAGCAGCTTGAGACAGAAGAATTCACCCCTCCACTTT
TRBJ2-3 | . | TRBV7-2 | 14 | . | CAIQTDTSTDTQYF | TGTGCCATCCAAACGGACACCAGCACAGATACGCAGTATTTT
TRBJ2-5 | . | TRBV6-5 | 15 | . | CASSYSIASEETQYF | TGTGCCAGCAGTTACTCGATTGCCAGCGAAGAGACCCAGTACTTC
TRBJ2-1 | TRBD2 | TRBV28 | 15 | . | CASSHRLAGGNEQFF | TGTGCCAGCAGTCACCGACTAGCGGGAGGGAATGAGCAGTTCTTC
TRBJ2-1 | . | TRBV6-6 | 14 | . | CASSYSAAYNEQFF | TGTGCCAGCAGTTACTCTGCAGCGTACAATGAGCAGTTCTTC
TRBJ1-5 | TRBD1 | TRBV5-1 | 13 | few | CASSAYRGQPQHF | TGCGCCAGCAGCGCATACAGGGGTCAGCCCCAGCATTTT
TRBJ2-1 | . | TRBV12-3/TRBV12-4 | 13 | . | CASSGTEVHEQFF | TGTGCCAGCAGCGGGACGGAGGTACATGAGCAGTTCTTC
TRBJ1-2 | TRBD1 | TRBV11-2 | 15 | . | CASTLRTGATYGYTF | TGTGCCAGCACGTTAAGGACAGGGGCCACCTATGGCTACACCTTC
TRBJ2-3 | TRBD2 | TRBV29-1 | 14 | few | CSVEASGSPDTQYF | TGCAGCGTTGAAGCTAGCGGGAGCCCAGATACGCAGTATTTT
TRBJ2-3 | . | TRBV7-9 | 14 | . | CAGSVASKTDTQYF | TGTGCCGGCAGCGTGGCCAGCAAGACAGATACGCAGTATTTT
TRBJ1-2 | . | TRBV20-1 | 14 | . | CSARDVGLHYGYTF | TGCAGTGCTAGAGATGTGGGTCTCCACTATGGCTACACCTTC
TRBJ2-1 | TRBD2 | TRBV20-1 | 18 | . | CSASRGLAGGPVLNEQFF | TGCAGTGCTAGCCGAGGACTAGCGGGGGGCCCCGTTTTGAATGAGCAGTTCTTC
TRBJ2-7 | TRBD2 | TRBV7-9 | 16 | once | CASSDGERGFHYEQYF | TGTGCCAGCAGCGATGGTGAGCGGGGGTTTCACTACGAGCAGTACTTC
TRBJ2-7 | . | TRBV18 | 14 | once | CASSPRNRLYEQYF | TGTGCCAGCTCACCAAGGAACAGACTCTACGAGCAGTACTTC